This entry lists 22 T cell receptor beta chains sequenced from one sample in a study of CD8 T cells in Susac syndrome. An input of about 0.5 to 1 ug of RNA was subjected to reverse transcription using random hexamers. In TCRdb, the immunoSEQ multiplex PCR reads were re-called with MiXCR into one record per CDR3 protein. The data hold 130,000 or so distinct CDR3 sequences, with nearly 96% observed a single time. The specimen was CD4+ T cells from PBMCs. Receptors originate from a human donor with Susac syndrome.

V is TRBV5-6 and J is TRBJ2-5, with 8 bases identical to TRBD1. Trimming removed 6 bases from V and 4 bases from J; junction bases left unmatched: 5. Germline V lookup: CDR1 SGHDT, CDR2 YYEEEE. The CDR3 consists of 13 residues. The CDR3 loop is CASTTDRGETQYF. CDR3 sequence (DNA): TGTGCCAGCACTACAGACAGGGGAGAGACCCAGTACTTC.

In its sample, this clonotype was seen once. For the CDR3, the DNA is TGTGCCAGCAGCTTAGCTCCTGGACAGGGGAGGGGTGAAAAACTGTTTTTT. Translated, it gives CASSLAPGQGRGEKLFF. The chain is built from TRBV7-8 and TRBJ1-4; 9 bases line up with TRBD1. Germline V gene sequence: CDR1 SGHVS, CDR2 FQNEAQ. Trimming cost V 0 bases and J 7 bases; bases outside gene matches: 9. The CDR3 covers 17 residues.

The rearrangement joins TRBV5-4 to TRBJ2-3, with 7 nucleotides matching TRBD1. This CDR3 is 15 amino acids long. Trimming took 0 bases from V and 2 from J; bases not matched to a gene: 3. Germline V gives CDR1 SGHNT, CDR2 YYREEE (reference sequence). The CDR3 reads CASSLGQGNTDTQYF. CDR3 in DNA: TGTGCCAGCAGCTTGGGACAGGGCAACACAGATACGCAGTATTTT.

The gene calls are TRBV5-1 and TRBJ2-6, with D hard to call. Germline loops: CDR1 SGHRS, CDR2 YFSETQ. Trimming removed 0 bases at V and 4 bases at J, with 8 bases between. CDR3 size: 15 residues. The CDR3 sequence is CASSLEVAGANVLTF. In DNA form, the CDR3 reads TGCGCCAGCAGCTTGGAGGTCGCGGGGGCCAACGTCCTGACTTTC.

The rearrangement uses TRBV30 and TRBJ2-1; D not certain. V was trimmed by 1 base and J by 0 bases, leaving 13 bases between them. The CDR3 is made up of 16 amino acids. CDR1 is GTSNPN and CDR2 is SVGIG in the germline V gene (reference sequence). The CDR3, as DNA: TGTGCCTGGAGTGGAGGCCCGTACGTCTCCTACAATGAGCAGTTCTTC. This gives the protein CAWSGGPYVSYNEQFF.

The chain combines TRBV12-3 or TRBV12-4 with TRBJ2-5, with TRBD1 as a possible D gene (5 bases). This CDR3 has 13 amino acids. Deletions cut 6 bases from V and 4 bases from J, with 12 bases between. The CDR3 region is CASSRTQAETQYF. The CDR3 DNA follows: TGTGCCAGCAGCAGGACACAAGCAGAGACCCAGTACTTC.

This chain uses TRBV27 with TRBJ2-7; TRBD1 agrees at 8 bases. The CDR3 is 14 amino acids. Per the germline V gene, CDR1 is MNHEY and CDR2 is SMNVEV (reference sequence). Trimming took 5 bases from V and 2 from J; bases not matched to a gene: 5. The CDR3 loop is CASSRDRSAYEQYF. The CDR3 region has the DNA TGTGCCAGCAGTAGGGACAGGTCCGCCTACGAGCAGTACTTC.

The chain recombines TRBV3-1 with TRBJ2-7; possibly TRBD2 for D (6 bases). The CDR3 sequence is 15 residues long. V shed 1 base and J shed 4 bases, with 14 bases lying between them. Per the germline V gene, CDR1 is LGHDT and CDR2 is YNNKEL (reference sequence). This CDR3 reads CASSQGGDGSYEQYF. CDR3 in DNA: TGTGCCAGCAGCCAAGGGGGTGACGGGAGTTACGAGCAGTACTTC.

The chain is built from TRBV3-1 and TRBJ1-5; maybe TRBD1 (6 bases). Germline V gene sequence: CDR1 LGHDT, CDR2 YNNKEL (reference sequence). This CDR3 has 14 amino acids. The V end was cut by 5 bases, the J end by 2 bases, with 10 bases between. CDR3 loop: CASSSRQGNQPQHF. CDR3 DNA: TGTGCCAGCAGCTCCCGACAGGGCAATCAGCCCCAGCATTTT.

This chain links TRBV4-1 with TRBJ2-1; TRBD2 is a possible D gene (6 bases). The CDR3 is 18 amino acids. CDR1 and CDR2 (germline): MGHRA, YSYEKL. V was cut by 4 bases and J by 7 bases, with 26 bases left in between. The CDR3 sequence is CASSRHIGEQGGGNEQFF. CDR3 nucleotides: TGCGCCAGCAGCCGTCACATAGGGGAGCAGGGAGGTGGTAATGAGCAGTTCTTC.

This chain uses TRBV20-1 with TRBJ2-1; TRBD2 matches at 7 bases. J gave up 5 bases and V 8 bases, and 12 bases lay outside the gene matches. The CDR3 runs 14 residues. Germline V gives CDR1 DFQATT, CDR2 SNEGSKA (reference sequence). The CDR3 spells CSTRRSSGNNEQFF. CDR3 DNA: TGCAGTACTCGGAGGTCTAGCGGTAACAATGAGCAGTTCTTC.

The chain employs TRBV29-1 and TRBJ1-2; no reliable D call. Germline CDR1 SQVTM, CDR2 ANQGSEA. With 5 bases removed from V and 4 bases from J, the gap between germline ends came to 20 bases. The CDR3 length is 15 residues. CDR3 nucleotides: TGCAGCGTTATAGGGTCTCCGGAGGCAGCCTATGGCTACACCTTC. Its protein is CSVIGSPEAAYGYTF.

CDR3: CASSYRVREQYF. Here the CDR3 DNA reads TGTGCCAGCAGCTACAGGGTACGGGAGCAGTACTTC. This chain links TRBV12-3 or TRBV12-4 with TRBJ2-7; D is possibly TRBD1 (6 bases). Between the trimmed V and J ends, which lost 6 bases and 7 bases, there was a span of 13 bases. This CDR3 spans 12 amino acids.

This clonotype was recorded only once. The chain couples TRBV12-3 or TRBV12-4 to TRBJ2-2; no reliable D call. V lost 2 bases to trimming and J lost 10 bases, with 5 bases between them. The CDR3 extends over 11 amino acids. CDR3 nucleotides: TGTGCCAGCAGTTTAATTACGGAGCTGTTTTTT. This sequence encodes CASSLITELFF.

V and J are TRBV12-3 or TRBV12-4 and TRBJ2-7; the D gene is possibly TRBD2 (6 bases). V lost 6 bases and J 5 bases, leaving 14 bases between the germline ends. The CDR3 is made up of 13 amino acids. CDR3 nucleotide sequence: TGTGCCAGCAGGGTTGCGGGGCGCGACGAGCAGTACTTC. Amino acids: CASRVAGRDEQYF.

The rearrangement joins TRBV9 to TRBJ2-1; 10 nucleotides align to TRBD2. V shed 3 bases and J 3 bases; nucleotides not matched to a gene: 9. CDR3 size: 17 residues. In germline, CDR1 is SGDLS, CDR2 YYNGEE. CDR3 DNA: TGTGCCAGCAGCGCATCTAGCGGGAGCACTTACTACAATGAGCAGTTCTTC. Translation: CASSASSGSTYYNEQFF.

CDR3 loop: CAWSVNGGTDTQYF. CDR3 bases: TGTGCCTGGAGTGTAAATGGCGGCACAGATACGCAGTATTTT. This chain uses TRBV30 with TRBJ2-3; D is undetermined. Germline values: CDR1 GTSNPN, CDR2 SVGIG (reference sequence). V was shortened by 0 bases and J by 1 base, with 8 bases between the two germline ends. The CDR3 is 14 residues long.

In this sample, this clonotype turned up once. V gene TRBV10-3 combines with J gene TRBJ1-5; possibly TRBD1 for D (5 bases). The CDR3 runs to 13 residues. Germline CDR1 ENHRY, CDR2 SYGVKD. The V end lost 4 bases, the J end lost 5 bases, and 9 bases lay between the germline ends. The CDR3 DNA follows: TGTGCCATCAGTGGTGGGGGGGATCAGCCCCAGCATTTT. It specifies CAISGGGDQPQHF.

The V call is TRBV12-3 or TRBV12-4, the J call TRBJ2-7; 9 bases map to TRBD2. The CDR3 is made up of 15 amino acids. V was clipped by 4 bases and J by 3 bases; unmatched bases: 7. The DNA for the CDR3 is TGTGCCAGCAGTTCAGGGGCGGGAGGGTACTACGAGCAGTACTTC. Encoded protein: CASSSGAGGYYEQYF.

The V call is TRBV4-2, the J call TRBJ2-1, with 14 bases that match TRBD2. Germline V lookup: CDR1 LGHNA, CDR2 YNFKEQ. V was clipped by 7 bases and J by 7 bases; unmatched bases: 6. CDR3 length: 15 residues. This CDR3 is CASKNGTSGSNEQFF. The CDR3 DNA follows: TGTGCCAGCAAAAACGGGACTAGCGGGAGTAATGAGCAGTTCTTC.

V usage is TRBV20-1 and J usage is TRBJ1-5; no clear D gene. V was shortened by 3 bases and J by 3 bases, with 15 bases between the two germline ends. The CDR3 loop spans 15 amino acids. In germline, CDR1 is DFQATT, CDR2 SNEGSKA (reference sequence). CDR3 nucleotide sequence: TGCAGTGCTAGCCCGGGGTACCTTCCCAATCAGCCCCAGCATTTT. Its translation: CSASPGYLPNQPQHF.

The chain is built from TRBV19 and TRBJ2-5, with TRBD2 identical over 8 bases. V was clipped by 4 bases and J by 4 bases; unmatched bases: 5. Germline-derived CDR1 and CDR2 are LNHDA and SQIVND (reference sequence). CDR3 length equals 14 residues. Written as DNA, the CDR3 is TGTGCCAGTAGTAGAGCGGGAGTAAGAGAGACCCAGTACTTC. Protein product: CASSRAGVRETQYF.